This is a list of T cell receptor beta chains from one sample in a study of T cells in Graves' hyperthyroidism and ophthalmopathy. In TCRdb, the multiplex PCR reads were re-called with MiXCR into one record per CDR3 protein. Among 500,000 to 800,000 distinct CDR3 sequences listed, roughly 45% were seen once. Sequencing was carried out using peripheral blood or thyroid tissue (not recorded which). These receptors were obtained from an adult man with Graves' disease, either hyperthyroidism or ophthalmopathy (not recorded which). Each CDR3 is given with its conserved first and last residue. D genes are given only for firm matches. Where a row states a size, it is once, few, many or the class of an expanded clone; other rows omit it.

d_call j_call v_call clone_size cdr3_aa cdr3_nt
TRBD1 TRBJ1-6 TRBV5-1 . CASSHRDRDNSPLHF TGCGCCAGCAGCCACCGGGACAGGGATAATTCACCCCTCCACTTT
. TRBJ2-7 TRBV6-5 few CASSMRQGRDEQYF TGTGCCAGCAGTATGAGGCAGGGTAGAGACGAGCAGTACTTC
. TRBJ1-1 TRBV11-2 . CASSLGFRVNTEAFF TGTGCCAGCAGCTTAGGGTTCCGGGTGAACACTGAAGCTTTCTTT
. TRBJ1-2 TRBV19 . CASSVTGIYGYTF TGTGCCAGTAGTGTCACAGGAATCTATGGCTACACCTTC
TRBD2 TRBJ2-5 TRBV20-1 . CSARGLAEDQETQYF TGCAGTGCTAGAGGACTAGCGGAAGATCAAGAGACCCAGTACTTC
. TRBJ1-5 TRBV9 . CASSFRDQNQPQHF TGTGCCAGCAGCTTTCGGGACCAAAATCAGCCCCAGCATTTT
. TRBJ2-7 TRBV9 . CAPLAGYEQYF TGTGCACCTTTAGCCGGGTACGAGCAGTACTTC
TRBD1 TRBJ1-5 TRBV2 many CASTGQGHQPQHF TGTGCCAGTACCGGACAGGGGCATCAGCCCCAGCATTTT
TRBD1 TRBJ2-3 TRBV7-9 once CASSPGQGTDTQYF TGTGCCAGCAGCCCGGGACAGGGAACAGATACGCAGTATTTT
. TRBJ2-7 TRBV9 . CASSVRGRDEQYF TGTGCCAGCAGCGTACGGGGCAGGGACGAGCAGTACTTC
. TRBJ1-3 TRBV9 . CASSGTNSGNTIYF TGTGCCAGCAGCGGTACTAACTCTGGAAACACCATATATTTT
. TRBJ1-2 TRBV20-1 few CSAREAGVNYGYTF TGCAGTGCTAGAGAAGCAGGGGTAAACTATGGCTACACCTTC
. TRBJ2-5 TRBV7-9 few CASSLGWQETQYF TGTGCCAGCAGCTTGGGGTGGCAAGAGACCCAGTACTTC
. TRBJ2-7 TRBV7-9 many CASSLVLNSYEQYF TGTGCCAGCAGCTTAGTCCTGAACTCCTACGAGCAGTACTTC
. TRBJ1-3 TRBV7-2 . CASRAGQTNTIYF TGTGCCAGCAGAGCCGGACAGACGAACACCATATATTTT
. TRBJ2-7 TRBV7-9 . CASSRRQDSYEQYF TGTGCCAGCAGTCGCCGACAGGATTCCTACGAGCAGTACTTC
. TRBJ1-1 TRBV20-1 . CSAARVRNTEAFF TGCAGTGCTGCCAGGGTTCGGAACACTGAAGCTTTCTTT
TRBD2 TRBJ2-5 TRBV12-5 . CASGLGLEETQYF TGTGCTAGTGGCCTGGGACTAGAGGAGACCCAGTACTTC
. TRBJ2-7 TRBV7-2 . CASSLFRGDYEQYF TGTGCCAGCAGCTTATTCCGGGGCGACTACGAGCAGTACTTC
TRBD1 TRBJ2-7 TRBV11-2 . CAWGQVGSYEQYF TGTGCCTGGGGACAGGTTGGCTCCTACGAGCAGTACTTC
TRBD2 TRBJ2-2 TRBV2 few CASSGLAGGQTGELFF TGTGCCAGCAGTGGCCTAGCGGGGGGCCAAACCGGGGAGCTGTTTTTT
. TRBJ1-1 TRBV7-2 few CASSEVWGLGTEAFF TGTGCCAGCAGTGAAGTCTGGGGCCTCGGCACTGAAGCTTTCTTT
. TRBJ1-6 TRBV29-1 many CSVVLDNLNSPLHF TGCAGCGTGGTCCTGGACAATCTCAATTCACCCCTCCACTTT
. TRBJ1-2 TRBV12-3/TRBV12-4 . CASSYSGTQGSYTF TGTGCCAGCAGTTACTCCGGGACCCAAGGTTCCTACACCTTC
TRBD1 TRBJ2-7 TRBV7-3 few CASSLTGGVVGAEQYF TGTGCCAGCAGCTTAACAGGGGGCGTCGTGGGAGCCGAGCAGTACTTC
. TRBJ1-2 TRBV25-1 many CASSTNLGSPYGYTF TGTGCCAGCAGTACCAACCTCGGGAGCCCCTATGGCTACACCTTC
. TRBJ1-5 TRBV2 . CASSYLGPGNQPQHF TGTGCCAGCAGTTACCTAGGGCCCGGCAATCAGCCCCAGCATTTT